This T cell receptor beta chain was recorded in a study of cytomegalovirus exposure and HLA in healthy donors. The CDR3 has 12 amino acids. V was cut by 7 bases and J by 0 bases, with 7 bases left in between. In germline, CDR1 is MNHEY, CDR2 SMNVEV (reference sequence). TCRdb's table, derived via immunoSEQ multiplex PCR, lists solely in-frame clones and lacks some. The profile shows fewer than 300,000 clones, 85% to 90% of them singletons. Input material: PBMCs. This receptor was identified in a woman under 30 in good health and CMV-seronegative. This chain links TRBV27 with TRBJ2-7; unclear D gene. As DNA, the CDR3 is TGTGCCAGCACCTCCAGCTCCTACGAGCAGTACTTC. Protein product: CASTSSSYEQYF.